This is a list of T cell receptor beta chains from one sample in a study of OX40 agonist ivuxolimab in advanced cancers. Repertoires were generated with immunoSEQ multiplex PCR, while TCRdb's copy carries only in-frame clones and drops some. This sample carries about 80,000 clones, 80% to 90% of them seen once, and the ten largest clones take roughly 0.33%. The sample here was CD4+ or CD8+ T cells sorted from blood, taken in a trial of the OX40 agonist ivuxolimab. The receptors were sampled from an adult with an advanced solid tumor such as melanoma, head and neck, liver or kidney cancer. The CDR3 runs from the conserved cysteine through the conserved F or W. A D gene is named only where the DNA matches it firmly. The size field is filled for only some rows; it gives once, few, many or a size class.

v_gene,d_gene,j_gene,abundance,CDR3aa,CDR3nt
TRBV7-9,-,TRBJ1-6,-,CASTPRGGGPPLHF,TGTGCCAGCACCCCCCGTGGTGGAGGGCCACCCCTCCACTTT
TRBV6-5,-,TRBJ2-7,-,CASRGTYEQYF,TGTGCCAGCAGAGGGACCTACGAGCAGTACTTC
TRBV27,-,TRBJ2-1,once,CASSLRLATYNEQFF,TGTGCCAGCAGTTTACGGCTAGCTACCTACAATGAGCAGTTCTTC
TRBV7-8,-,TRBJ2-2,-,CASSPGGGHTGELFF,TGTGCCAGCAGCCCCGGAGGGGGACACACCGGGGAGCTGTTTTTT
TRBV5-6,-,TRBJ1-3,-,CASSLELRGSGNTIYF,TGTGCCAGCAGCTTGGAGCTCCGGGGCTCTGGAAACACCATATATTTT
TRBV7-2,TRBD1,TRBJ2-3,-,CASKKDRSTDTQYF,TGTGCCAGCAAAAAGGACAGGAGCACAGATACGCAGTATTTT
TRBV18,TRBD2,TRBJ2-2,-,CASSPSGGRTGELFF,TGTGCCAGCTCACCGAGCGGGGGCCGCACCGGGGAGCTGTTTTTT
TRBV15,TRBD1,TRBJ2-7,-,CATSDPGQPPYEQYF,TGTGCCACCAGCGACCCGGGACAGCCACCCTACGAGCAGTACTTC
TRBV2,-,TRBJ1-1,-,CASSASGMNTEAFF,TGTGCCAGCAGTGCTTCGGGAATGAACACTGAAGCTTTCTTT
TRBV7-8,-,TRBJ1-4,-,CASSLDGGSQTNEKLFF,TGTGCCAGCAGCTTAGATGGGGGGTCGCAGACGAATGAAAAACTGTTTTTT
TRBV10-2,-,TRBJ2-5,-,CASSDEGLETQYF,TGCGCCAGCAGTGATGAGGGGTTAGAGACCCAGTACTTC
TRBV19,-,TRBJ1-2,-,CASSPERQVLSGYTF,TGTGCCAGTAGTCCCGAAAGACAGGTCCTGAGTGGCTACACCTTC
TRBV5-4,-,TRBJ1-2,once,CASSLVGASYGYTF,TGTGCCAGCAGCTTGGTGGGAGCCTCCTATGGCTACACCTTC
TRBV5-1,-,TRBJ2-2,few,CASSLEGGRTGELFF,TGCGCCAGCAGCTTAGAGGGGGGCCGCACCGGGGAGCTGTTTTTT
TRBV2,-,TRBJ2-1,-,CASSGPGGLGEQFF,TGTGCCAGCAGTGGTCCCGGGGGTTTAGGTGAGCAGTTCTTC
TRBV11-2,-,TRBJ1-2,-,CASSLGPTNYGYTF,TGTGCCAGCAGCTTAGGACCAACTAACTATGGCTACACCTTC
TRBV6-5,-,TRBJ1-4,-,CASSYSEREKLFF,TGTGCCAGCAGTTACTCGGAACGCGAAAAACTGTTTTTT
TRBV5-1,-,TRBJ1-2,-,CASSLDREDGYTF,TGCGCCAGCAGCTTGGACAGGGAAGATGGCTACACCTTC
TRBV7-9,-,TRBJ2-2,-,CASGSDRTGELFF,TGTGCCAGCGGGAGCGACCGCACCGGGGAGCTGTTTTTT
TRBV28,-,TRBJ1-3,-,CASSLARISGNTIYF,TGTGCCAGCAGTTTAGCCCGGATCTCTGGAAACACCATATATTTT
TRBV28,TRBD1,TRBJ1-4,-,CASSSRQGVLEKLFF,TGTGCCAGCAGTTCTAGACAGGGGGTGCTCGAAAAACTGTTTTTT
TRBV7-6,TRBD2,TRBJ2-7,-,CASSLDFRTSGARDEQYF,TGTGCCAGCAGCTTAGACTTCCGGACTAGCGGAGCCCGGGACGAGCAGTACTTC
TRBV21-1,-,TRBJ2-7,-,CASSRTGGIYEQYF,TGTGCCAGCAGCAGGACAGGGGGCATCTACGAGCAGTACTTC
TRBV28,TRBD1,TRBJ2-5,once,CASNPPGTGALETQYF,TGTGCCAGCAACCCCCCCGGGACAGGGGCCCTAGAGACCCAGTACTTC
TRBV7-6,TRBD2,TRBJ2-7,-,CASSLGASGSGEQYF,TGTGCCAGCAGCTTAGGGGCTAGCGGGAGTGGCGAGCAGTACTTC
TRBV7-9,-,TRBJ1-3,-,CASSSGNTIYF,TGTGCCAGCAGCTCTGGAAACACCATATATTTT
TRBV2,-,TRBJ1-2,-,CARASIGYGYTF,TGTGCCAGGGCCTCCATCGGCTATGGCTACACCTTC
TRBV5-6,-,TRBJ1-2,-,CASSLDRFHTF,TGTGCCAGCAGCTTGGACAGGTTCCACACCTTC
TRBV5-1,TRBD1,TRBJ1-1,-,CASSSGQGKFTEAFF,TGCGCCAGCAGCTCGGGACAGGGCAAGTTCACTGAAGCTTTCTTT
TRBV7-6,-,TRBJ2-1,-,CASSPTFATNEQFF,TGTGCCAGCAGCCCGACATTCGCCACTAATGAGCAGTTCTTC
TRBV27,TRBD1,TRBJ1-1,-,CATTPTGTGGANTEAFF,TGTGCCACCACCCCGACCGGGACAGGGGGCGCGAACACTGAAGCTTTCTTT
TRBV5-1,-,TRBJ1-6,-,CASTSQGRVNSPLHF,TGCGCCAGCACCTCGCAGGGGAGGGTTAATTCACCCCTCCACTTT
TRBV28,-,TRBJ2-7,-,CASSRPTPANEQYF,TGTGCCAGCAGTCGGCCGACACCCGCCAACGAGCAGTACTTC
TRBV28,-,TRBJ1-1,-,CASSPLQGTAFF,TGTGCCAGCAGCCCTCTACAGGGTACAGCTTTCTTT
TRBV5-5,TRBD2,TRBJ2-3,-,CASSLEGLAGGPDTQYF,TGTGCCAGCAGCTTGGAGGGACTAGCGGGGGGGCCAGATACGCAGTATTTT
TRBV9,-,TRBJ1-1,-,CASSPQPGNTEAFF,TGTGCCAGCAGCCCTCAGCCAGGGAACACTGAAGCTTTCTTT
TRBV6-5,-,TRBJ1-2,-,CASTPGRRLYGYTF,TGTGCCAGCACCCCCGGACGGAGACTGTATGGCTACACCTTC
TRBV6-5,-,TRBJ2-3,-,CASSYMRGRGEDTQYF,TGTGCCAGCAGTTACATGCGGGGGCGAGGGGAAGATACGCAGTATTTT
TRBV5-1,-,TRBJ1-5,-,CASSLGAGNSNQPQHF,TGCGCCAGCAGCTTGGGGGCCGGGAATAGCAATCAGCCCCAGCATTTT
TRBV5-1,TRBD1,TRBJ1-2,-,CASSQGQGANYGYTF,TGCGCCAGCAGCCAAGGACAGGGGGCCAACTATGGCTACACCTTC
TRBV7-8,-,TRBJ2-7,-,CASSRQPGANYEQYF,TGTGCCAGCAGCCGCCAGCCAGGGGCCAACTACGAGCAGTACTTC
TRBV29-1,-,TRBJ2-1,-,CSAQRDVNEQFF,TGCAGCGCCCAAAGGGACGTGAATGAGCAGTTCTTC
TRBV7-2,TRBD1,TRBJ1-2,-,CASSPGQSPGRYTF,TGTGCCAGCAGTCCGGGACAGAGTCCCGGGCGCTACACCTTC
TRBV5-5,TRBD1,TRBJ1-2,-,CASSLEPRDSGYYGYTF,TGTGCCAGCAGCTTGGAGCCTCGGGACAGCGGATACTATGGCTACACCTTC
TRBV5-1,TRBD1,TRBJ2-7,-,CASSLVGQGSNEQYF,TGCGCCAGCAGCTTGGTGGGACAGGGGTCAAACGAGCAGTACTTC
TRBV2,TRBD1,TRBJ1-2,-,CANPPGQGVPRGYTF,TGTGCCAACCCACCGGGACAGGGGGTCCCCCGTGGCTACACCTTC
TRBV5-1,-,TRBJ1-6,-,CASSLASRSPLHF,TGCGCCAGCAGCTTGGCCTCTCGATCACCCCTCCACTTT
TRBV5-1,-,TRBJ1-1,-,CASSSWTVNTEAFF,TGCGCCAGCAGCTCTTGGACGGTGAACACTGAAGCTTTCTTT
TRBV5-4,-,TRBJ1-4,-,CASSYFGEKLFF,TGTGCCAGCAGCTACTTCGGAGAAAAACTGTTTTTT
TRBV4-1,-,TRBJ1-5,-,CASSPWTFRDQPQHF,TGCGCCAGCAGCCCCTGGACGTTTCGGGATCAGCCCCAGCATTTT
TRBV14,-,TRBJ1-3,-,CASSQDFGTARGNTIYF,TGTGCCAGCAGCCAAGATTTCGGGACGGCAAGAGGAAACACCATATATTTT
TRBV2,-,TRBJ2-1,-,CASRVLAYNEQFF,TGTGCCAGCAGAGTGCTAGCCTACAATGAGCAGTTCTTC
TRBV28,TRBD2,TRBJ2-1,-,CASSFRGVYNEQFF,TGTGCCAGCAGTTTCCGGGGGGTTTACAATGAGCAGTTCTTC
TRBV11-2,-,TRBJ2-5,-,CASSGRGGETQYF,TGTGCCAGCAGCGGTAGGGGTGGAGAGACCCAGTACTTC
TRBV5-1,-,TRBJ2-5,-,CASSTSGDQETQYF,TGCGCCAGCAGCACGTCAGGGGACCAAGAGACCCAGTACTTC
TRBV7-6,-,TRBJ1-5,-,CASSLSGLSAPQHF,TGTGCCAGCAGCTTATCCGGGTTATCGGCGCCCCAGCATTTT
TRBV6-6,-,TRBJ1-1,once,CASNRAPEAFF,TGTGCCAGCAACCGGGCCCCTGAAGCTTTCTTT
TRBV6-4,-,TRBJ2-1,-,CASSDSWRDRYNEQFF,TGTGCCAGCAGTGACTCTTGGCGGGACCGCTACAATGAGCAGTTCTTC
TRBV6-6,-,TRBJ1-2,-,CASYDRDYGYTF,TGTGCCAGCTATGACCGGGACTATGGCTACACCTTC
TRBV5-6,TRBD1,TRBJ2-3,once,CASSSPGTGVTQYF,TGTGCCAGCAGCTCACCCGGGACAGGGGTTACGCAGTATTTT